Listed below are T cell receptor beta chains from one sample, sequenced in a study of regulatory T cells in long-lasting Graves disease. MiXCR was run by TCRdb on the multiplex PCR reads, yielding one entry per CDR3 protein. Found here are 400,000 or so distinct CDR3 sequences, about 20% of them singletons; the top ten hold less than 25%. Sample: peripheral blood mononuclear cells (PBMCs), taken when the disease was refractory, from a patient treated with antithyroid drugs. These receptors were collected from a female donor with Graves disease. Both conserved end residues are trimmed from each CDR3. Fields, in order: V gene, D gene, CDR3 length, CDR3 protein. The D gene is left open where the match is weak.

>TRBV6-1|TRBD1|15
ASRKDRESFRAGELF
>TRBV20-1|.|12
SARPSGTYDGYT
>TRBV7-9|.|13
ASSSATGLWNEQY
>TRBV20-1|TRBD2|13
SATPGTSGSNEQF
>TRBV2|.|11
ASNPGNPSPLH
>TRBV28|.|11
ASTGMFGSPLH
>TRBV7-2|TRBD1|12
ASSSGQGAHGYT
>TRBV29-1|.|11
SVVASQFYGYT
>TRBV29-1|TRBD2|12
SVELAGGAETQY
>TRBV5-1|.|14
ASSSGGWDLNTEAF
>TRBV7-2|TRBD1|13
ASRAGTGTTYEQY
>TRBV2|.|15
ASSEMLPLVVEDEQY
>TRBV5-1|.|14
ASSPRGGARGETPY
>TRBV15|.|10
ATSRAVGELF
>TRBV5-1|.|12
ASSFERGRTEAF
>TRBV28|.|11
ASSRDYILGYT
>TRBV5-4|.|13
ASSLPGAMVREQY
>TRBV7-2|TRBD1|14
ASSLDRTGVQNEQF
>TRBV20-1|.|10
SAPVGSEKLF
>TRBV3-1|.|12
ASSPTSQESGYT
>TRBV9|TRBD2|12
ASGRTSGSSEQY
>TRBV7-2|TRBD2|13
ASSLHPGLTYEQY